This entry lists 26 T cell receptor beta chains sequenced from one sample in a study of CD8 T cells in Susac syndrome. After extraction with the RNeasy kit, about 0.45 to 1 ug of the RNA was reverse transcribed using random hexamers. TCRdb called the immunoSEQ multiplex PCR reads again in MiXCR, with one record for every CDR3 protein. The sample consists of some 120,000 distinct CDR3 sequences, around 95% of them appearing once. Material for sequencing was CD4+ T cells from PBMCs. These receptors were obtained from a human donor in good health.

The rearrangement links TRBV7-8 to TRBJ1-1, with TRBD1 as a possible D gene (5 bases). V lost 8 bases to trimming and J lost 4 bases, with 11 bases between them. Germline CDR1 and CDR2: SGHVS and FQNEAQ. The CDR3 has 12 residues. Here the CDR3 DNA reads TGTGCCAGCTCTCTAAGGGGCACTGAAGCTTTCTTT. It encodes CASSLRGTEAFF.

The chain carries TRBV29-1 and TRBJ2-5; D is unclear. The germline CDR1 and CDR2 sequences are SQVTM and ANQGSEA. The CDR3 totals 15 residues. The CDR3 coding sequence is TGCACCGTAAGCAGGCTAGGGCTAGAGCAAGAGACCCAGTACTTC. This codes for CTVSRLGLEQETQYF.

The chain is built from TRBV2 and TRBJ1-2, with D unresolved. Germline CDR1 is SNHLY and CDR2 is FYNNEI. Trimming shortened V by 5 bases and J by 5 bases, and 9 bases separated the two germline ends. The CDR3 contains 12 residues. CDR3 bases: TGTGCCAGCAGTCCGGGTTATTATGGCTACACCTTC. The encoded protein is CASSPGYYGYTF.

The chain recombines TRBV4-1 with TRBJ2-7, with 8 bases fitting TRBD1. CDR3 size: 17 residues. V lost 1 base, J lost 2 bases, and 10 bases stayed unmatched. Germline lookup yields CDR1 MGHRA and CDR2 YSYEKL. The CDR3 protein is CASSQARRGQATYEQYF. CDR3 in DNA: TGCGCCAGCAGCCAAGCCCGGCGGGGACAGGCAACCTACGAGCAGTACTTC.

The chain joins TRBV29-1 to TRBJ2-7; D not certain. Trimming shortened V by 3 bases and J by 1 base, and 7 bases separated the two germline ends. There are 12 residues in the CDR3. Germline CDR1 and CDR2: SQVTM and ANQGSEA. CDR3 nucleotides: TGCAGCGTTGATAAGGGTTCCTACGAGCAGTACTTC. It specifies CSVDKGSYEQYF.

This clonotype was seen just once. A read error may produce the germline difference seen at one junction end. The rearrangement joins TRBV6-1 to TRBJ1-1; maybe TRBD1 (6 bases). The CDR3 has 16 amino acids. Germline CDR1 reads MNHNS; CDR2 reads SASEGT. The CDR3 region has the DNA TGTGCCAGCAGCCCAACAAAGACAGGCCTGAACACTGAAGTTTTCTTT. It encodes CASSPTKTGLNTEVFF.

The V call is TRBV2, the J call TRBJ2-5; either TRBD1 or TRBD2 may supply D (5 bases each). V was shortened by 4 bases and J by 5 bases, with 17 bases between the two germline ends. CDR1 is SNHLY and CDR2 is FYNNEI in the germline V gene. The CDR3 has 15 residues. The CDR3 region is CASSGGSGRGETQYF. In DNA form, the CDR3 reads TGTGCCAGCAGTGGAGGATCGGGGCGTGGGGAGACCCAGTACTTC.

This clonotype was picked up one time. The chain is built from TRBV3-1 and TRBJ1-1; the D gene is possibly TRBD1 (5 bases). Trimming shortened V by 7 bases and J by 1 base, and 13 bases separated the two germline ends. Germline CDR1 LGHDT, CDR2 YNNKEL (reference sequence). This CDR3 region has 14 residues. CDR3 nucleotide sequence: TGTGCCAGCACCTTGTCTGGACAGAACACTGAAGCTTTCTTT. This translates into CASTLSGQNTEAFF.

The rearrangement joins TRBV30 to TRBJ2-6; D gene unclear. The germline CDR1 and CDR2 sequences are GTSNPN and SVGIG (reference sequence). This CDR3 has 12 residues. The CDR3 loop reads CASGSGANVLTF. DNA of the CDR3: TGTGCTTCAGGTTCCGGGGCCAACGTCCTGACTTTC. The variable domain in full, completed from reference TRBV30 and TRBJ2-6, reads SQTIHQWPATLVQPVGSPLSLECTVEGTSNPNLYWYRQAAGRGLQLLFYSVGIGQISSEVPQNLSASRPQDRQFILSSKKLLLSDSGFYLCASGSGANVLTFGAGSRLTVL.

The rearrangement uses TRBV9 and TRBJ2-1; 11 bases line up with TRBD2. The germline gives CDR1 SGDLS, CDR2 YYNGEE. The CDR3 consists of 21 residues. Unmatched junction bases numbered 16, after V lost 2 bases and J lost 0 bases. In DNA form, the CDR3 reads TGTGCCAGCAGCGTGAGCGGGACTAGCGGATCTCTGAAGGGCTCCTACAATGAGCAGTTCTTC. Encoded protein: CASSVSGTSGSLKGSYNEQFF.

V is TRBV29-1 and J is TRBJ1-1; the D gene is possibly TRBD1 (6 bases). The V and J ends lost 7 bases and 0 bases respectively, with 9 bases between them. The CDR3 spans 12 residues. CDR1 is SQVTM and CDR2 is ANQGSEA in the germline V gene. In DNA, the CDR3 is TGCAGCGGGACAGAGTTGAACACTGAAGCTTTCTTT. Translating it yields CSGTELNTEAFF.

This chain joins TRBV9 and TRBJ1-1; D gene uncertain. V was trimmed by 0 bases and J by 4 bases, leaving 10 bases between them. Germline CDR1 reads SGDLS; CDR2 reads YYNGEE. The CDR3 runs 14 residues. The CDR3 protein is CASSVGRSVTEAFF. Here the CDR3 DNA reads TGTGCCAGCAGCGTAGGAAGAAGTGTCACTGAAGCTTTCTTT.

The rearrangement uses TRBV7-6 and TRBJ2-5, with D hard to call. The germline gives CDR1 SGHVS, CDR2 FNYEAQ. The length of the CDR3 is 12 residues. The V end lost 3 bases, the J end lost 5 bases, and 7 bases lay between the germline ends. The CDR3 sequence: CASSFVMETQYF. The CDR3 DNA reads as TGTGCCAGCAGCTTTGTCATGGAGACCCAGTACTTC.

The chain uses TRBV5-1 and TRBJ2-1; D uncertain. The CDR3 loop spans 14 amino acids. Trimming removed 0 bases at V and 8 bases at J, with 12 bases between. Germline V lookup: CDR1 SGHRS, CDR2 YFSETQ. CDR3: CASSLGQTGDEQFF. For the CDR3, the DNA is TGCGCCAGCAGCTTGGGACAAACTGGGGATGAGCAGTTCTTC.

This CDR3 reads CATSPRTGGYGYTF. CDR3 bases: TGTGCCACCAGCCCTCGGACAGGGGGCTATGGCTACACCTTC. The chain employs TRBV15 and TRBJ1-2; TRBD1 aligns across 10 bases. CDR3 size: 14 residues. From germline, CDR1 is LNHNV and CDR2 YYDKDF (reference sequence). Trimming took 5 bases from V and 4 from J; bases not matched to a gene: 4.

This chain links TRBV30 with TRBJ1-2, with no clear D. The CDR3 contains 12 residues. V lost 2 bases to trimming and J lost 9 bases, with 13 bases between them. The V gene's germline CDR1 is GTSNPN and CDR2 SVGIG (reference sequence). The CDR3 here is CAWSRPPVRYTF. DNA of the CDR3: TGTGCCTGGAGTCGCCCGCCTGTGCGCTACACCTTC.

The chain couples TRBV19 to TRBJ1-3; weak D call: TRBD1 (5 bases). The CDR3 runs 15 residues. V was clipped by 6 bases and J by 0 bases, with 12 bases between them. Germline V gene lookup returns CDR1 LNHDA and CDR2 SQIVND (reference sequence). CDR3 in amino acids: CASSTGRSSGNTIYF. For the CDR3, the DNA is TGTGCCAGTAGCACGGGACGGTCCTCTGGAAACACCATATATTTT.

The count of this clonotype is one. V is TRBV24-1 and J is TRBJ2-3; D possibly corresponds to TRBD2 (6 bases). V was clipped by 4 bases and J by 8 bases, with 12 bases between them. The CDR3 has 13 amino acids. Germline V gene sequence: CDR1 KGHDR, CDR2 SFDVKD. The CDR3 loop is CATSEQLASTQYF. The CDR3 nucleotides read TGTGCCACCAGTGAGCAACTAGCCTCTACGCAGTATTTT.

The gene calls are TRBV12-3 or TRBV12-4 and TRBJ1-1, with D uncertain. Trimming took 3 bases from V and 5 from J, leaving 7 bases between them. The CDR3 runs 12 residues. Here the CDR3 reads CASSFDGTEAFF. CDR3 bases: TGTGCCAGCAGTTTTGACGGGACTGAAGCTTTCTTT.

The chain is built from TRBV25-1 and TRBJ1-2; a weak D match, TRBD1 (5 bases). Trimming cost V 3 bases and J 0 bases, with 11 bases left between them. Germline loops: CDR1 MGHDK, CDR2 SYGVNS. The CDR3 sequence is 15 residues long. CDR3 bases: TGTGCCAGCAGTGATCCGGGGACGGCTAACTATGGCTACACCTTC. Protein product: CASSDPGTANYGYTF.

The V call is TRBV12-3 or TRBV12-4, the J call TRBJ2-1; the match to TRBD1 covers 10 bases. V trimming: 1 base; J trimming: 6 bases; junction bases outside the gene matches: 9. The CDR3 has 17 residues. This CDR3 is CASSLVEGDRGPNEQFF. In nucleotides, the CDR3 is TGTGCCAGCAGTTTAGTAGAGGGGGACAGGGGCCCCAATGAGCAGTTCTTC.

The rearrangement joins TRBV3-1 to TRBJ2-7; TRBD1 agrees at 7 bases. From germline, CDR1 is LGHDT and CDR2 YNNKEL (reference sequence). V was clipped by 1 base and J by 2 bases; unmatched bases: 17. The CDR3 sequence is 19 residues long. The chain's CDR3 is CASSQVAPGQTGAPYEQYF. CDR3 coding DNA: TGTGCCAGCAGCCAAGTTGCCCCGGGGCAAACAGGGGCGCCCTACGAGCAGTACTTC.

J is TRBJ1-4 and V is TRBV20-1; D gene uncertain. Trimming took off 6 bases at V and 8 bases at J, with 16 bases between the two ends. The length of the CDR3 is 13 residues. Germline CDR1 and CDR2: DFQATT and SNEGSKA (reference sequence). The CDR3 DNA sequence: TGCAGTGCCCGATACTCTAATGAGGAAAAACTGTTTTTT. This sequence encodes CSARYSNEEKLFF.

The gene calls are TRBV5-1 and TRBJ1-1; D is undetermined. Germline CDR1 is SGHRS and CDR2 is YFSETQ. The germline V and J ends were trimmed by 1 base and 0 bases, with 4 bases remaining between them. The CDR3 covers 13 residues. The CDR3 spells CASSLNVNTEAFF. The CDR3 DNA reads TGCGCCAGCAGCTTGAACGTGAACACTGAAGCTTTCTTT.

A note on this clonotype: The junction differs from germline at one of its ends, possibly a read error. This chain links TRBV12-5 with TRBJ2-7; D not resolved. Germline CDR1 LGHNT, CDR2 FRNRAP. This CDR3 has 11 residues. This chain's CDR3 is CASATSYKQYF. DNA for the CDR3: TGTGCTAGTGCCACATCCTACAAGCAGTACTTC.

This clonotype has a single count. The chain joins TRBV14 to TRBJ1-1; no definite D call. The CDR3 runs 15 residues. Trimming shortened V by 0 bases and J by 4 bases, and 12 bases separated the two germline ends. The germline V gene encodes CDR1 SGHDN and CDR2 FVKESK. DNA for the CDR3: TGTGCCAGCAGCCAAGATCTCAGGAGGGTCACTGAAGCTTTCTTT. This translates into CASSQDLRRVTEAFF.